This T cell receptor beta chain was identified during a study of identical twins. In TCRdb, the 5' RACE reads were re-called with MiXCR into one record per CDR3 protein. The data contain approximately 600,000 distinct CDR3 sequences, roughly 7.1% of them singletons. This clonotype has only a few counts. These data also featured in a second study, about yellow fever vaccine responses in identical twins.

Sequencing input: PBMCs. This clonotype was sampled from a woman aged 18-29 years in good health.

CDR3 in amino acids: CASSEGPSGNSPLHF. The CDR3 DNA follows: TGTGCCAGCAGCGAAGGGCCCAGTGGGAATTCACCCCTCCACTTT. The chain joins TRBV7-8 to TRBJ1-6, with D unclear. Trimming pared 5 bases from V and 7 bases from J, leaving 15 bases between. The CDR3 spans 15 residues. The germline V gene has CDR1 SGHVS and CDR2 FQNEAQ.